Here is one TCR beta chain with its context. Authors' data handling: The authors estimated nucleated cell counts from reference gene primer amplification. Clones were sequenced by immunoSEQ multiplex PCR, and TCRdb holds only the in-frame ones, with some missing. V, J and clone size derive from that table, while D and trimming were established from the DNA sequence. The table lists fewer than 200,000 clones, 85% of them singletons, with about 3% in the top ten. The sample is drawn from a study of blood T cell repertoires in COVID-19. What was sequenced was peripheral blood. This receptor was identified in a human donor with acute or convalescent COVID-19. The donor label of this sample is uncertain.

The CDR3 is CATSEAATSRQEPTPLHF. CDR3 nucleotides: TGTGCCACCAGTGAAGCGGCTACATCCCGACAGGAACCAACACCCCTCCACTTT. The genes are TRBV24-1 and TRBJ1-6; D perhaps matches TRBD1 (6 bases). Germline V gives CDR1 KGHDR, CDR2 SFDVKD. The CDR3 loop spans 18 amino acids. V was cut by 4 bases and J by 11 bases, with 26 bases left in between.